The 17 T cell receptor beta chains below come from one sample, sequenced in a study of T-cell memory formation after mild COVID-19. TCRdb re-called the 5' RACE reads with MiXCR, one entry per CDR3 protein. Of roughly 130,000 distinct CDR3 sequences detected, about 15% appear once; the ten largest clones hold 4.5% to 6.5%. The specimen sequenced was PBMCs or a T cell subset sorted from them (not recorded which). These TCRs come from a man younger than 35 who had mild COVID-19 (a few samples of this study predate the infection). Cell type and time point are not known.

This clonotype appeared a single time. This chain uses TRBV2 with TRBJ1-5, with 7 bases aligning to TRBD1. V trimming: 5 bases; J trimming: 9 bases; junction bases outside the gene matches: 7. Germline-derived CDR1 and CDR2 are SNHLY and FYNNEI. The CDR3 extends over 13 amino acids. As DNA, the CDR3 is TGTGCCAGCAGTACAGGGGCGTATATGCCCCAGCATTTT. It codes for CASSTGAYMPQHF.

The chain recombines TRBV7-9 with TRBJ1-1; TRBD1 matches at 8 bases. With 5 bases clipped from V and 3 bases from J, the junction kept 14 bases outside the gene matches. Germline V gene data show CDR1 as SEHNR and CDR2 as FQNEAQ (reference sequence). This CDR3 is built from 17 residues. CDR3: CASSPTGVMAFHTEAFF. The CDR3 bases are TGTGCCAGCAGCCCGACAGGGGTAATGGCCTTTCACACTGAAGCTTTCTTT.

The CDR3: CASSLGGASTDTQYF. The CDR3 DNA reads as TGTGCCAGCAGCTTGGGCGGAGCTAGCACAGATACGCAGTATTTT. V is TRBV7-2 and J is TRBJ2-3; D is unclear. This CDR3 comprises 15 residues. Germline-derived CDR1 and CDR2 are SGHTA and FQGNSA. V gave up 3 bases and J gave up 0 bases, with 10 bases separating them.

V usage is TRBV28 and J usage is TRBJ2-3; 7 bases map to TRBD2. Germline-derived CDR1 and CDR2 are MDHEN and SYDVKM. The J segment lost 2 bases and the V segment lost 8 bases, leaving 7 bases of the junction unmatched. The CDR3 is 14 residues long. Here the CDR3 DNA reads TGTGCCAGCGGATGGGGGGGAGTCACAGATACGCAGTATTTT. Protein: CASGWGGVTDTQYF.

The V call is TRBV5-5, the J call TRBJ2-2, with 7 bases aligning to TRBD1. Germline assignment: CDR1 SGHKS and CDR2 YYEKEE (reference sequence). The V and J ends lost 4 bases and 4 bases, in that order; junction bases with no gene match: 7. This CDR3 region has 15 residues. CDR3 protein: CASSPLTGLTGELFF. The CDR3 region has the DNA TGTGCCAGCAGCCCTCTGACAGGGCTCACCGGGGAGCTGTTTTTT.

This clonotype was seen many times. The chain combines TRBV5-1 with TRBJ2-6, with D unclear. Germline loops: CDR1 SGHRS, CDR2 YFSETQ. The CDR3 runs 15 residues. Trimming pared 1 base from V and 0 bases from J, leaving 5 bases between. CDR3 residues: CASSLQRSGANVLTF. In DNA form, the CDR3 reads TGCGCCAGCAGCTTGCAGCGCTCTGGGGCCAACGTCCTGACTTTC.

Many counts were recorded for this clonotype. This chain links TRBV5-5 with TRBJ2-3, with TRBD1 identical over 10 bases. Germline CDR1 reads SGHKS; CDR2 reads YYEKEE (reference sequence). Trimming cost V 3 bases and J 2 bases; bases outside gene matches: 9. The CDR3 has 17 residues. The CDR3: CASSSLRTGGITDTQYF. For the CDR3, the DNA is TGTGCCAGCAGCTCCCTCAGGACAGGGGGGATCACAGATACGCAGTATTTT.

V and J are TRBV24-1 and TRBJ2-1; D gene uncertain. V shed 2 bases and J shed 0 bases, with 7 bases lying between them. The CDR3 length is 15 residues. CDR1 and CDR2 from the germline V gene are KGHDR and SFDVKD. The CDR3 is CATSDSQSSYNEQFF. Written as DNA, the CDR3 is TGTGCCACCAGTGATTCTCAGAGCTCCTACAATGAGCAGTTCTTC.

The chain employs TRBV5-1 and TRBJ2-7; 8 bases align to TRBD1. The CDR3 has 15 amino acids. Germline lookup yields CDR1 SGHRS and CDR2 YFSETQ. Trimming removed 0 bases from V and 3 bases from J; junction bases left unmatched: 5. CDR3 bases: TGCGCCAGCAGCTTGGGGGTAGGACAGGGCTACGAGCAGTACTTC. It is translated as CASSLGVGQGYEQYF.

This clonotype was seen a handful of times. The CDR3 bases are TGCGCCAGCAGCTTGGCAAGGGCAGGGATTAATTCACCCCTCCACTTT. Amino acid sequence: CASSLARAGINSPLHF. The genes are TRBV5-1 and TRBJ1-6, with D tentatively TRBD1 (5 bases). The ends were cut back, 0 bases at V and 6 bases at J, with 13 bases in the middle. Per the germline V gene, CDR1 is SGHRS and CDR2 is YFSETQ. This CDR3 has 16 amino acids.

This clonotype was recorded a few times. The J gene is TRBJ1-2, the V gene TRBV6-2 or TRBV6-3; D gene unclear. The CDR3 has 15 amino acids. Trimming pared 8 bases from V and 0 bases from J, leaving 16 bases between. CDR1 and CDR2 from the germline V gene are MNHEY and SVGEGT. The CDR3 protein is CASCRGELANYGYTF. As DNA, the CDR3 is TGTGCCAGCTGCCGCGGGGAGTTAGCTAACTATGGCTACACCTTC.

The chain carries TRBV5-1 and TRBJ2-5; 8 bases map to TRBD1. The CDR3 consists of 15 residues. Losses at the gene ends were 4 bases for V and 5 bases for J; bases not matched to a gene: 10. CDR1 and CDR2 from the germline V gene are SGHRS and YFSETQ. The CDR3 region is CASSGVGQGQETQYF. CDR3 DNA: TGCGCCAGCAGCGGCGTCGGACAGGGCCAGGAGACCCAGTACTTC.

The gene calls are TRBV7-2 and TRBJ2-6; no firm D call. CDR3 length: 16 amino acids. V was shortened by 1 base and J by 1 base, with 8 bases between the two germline ends. Germline lookup yields CDR1 SGHTA and CDR2 FQGNSA. CDR3 nucleotide sequence: TGTGCCAGCAGCTTAGACGGCAGTTCTGGGGCCAACGTCCTGACTTTC. The encoded protein is CASSLDGSSGANVLTF.

This clonotype was seen a handful of times. This sequence joins TRBV12-3 or TRBV12-4 and TRBJ2-3; tentatively, D is TRBD2 (6 bases). This CDR3 has 15 amino acids. Trimming left V 3 bases short and J 0 bases short, with 10 bases between. CDR3 protein: CASSLLEGSTDTQYF. The CDR3 coding sequence is TGTGCCAGCAGTTTGTTGGAGGGTAGCACAGATACGCAGTATTTT.

This clonotype was observed a handful of times. The chain uses TRBV5-1 and TRBJ2-1; D is unclear. CDR1 is SGHRS, CDR2 YFSETQ, per germline. This CDR3 is 12 amino acids long. The ends were cut back, 0 bases at V and 6 bases at J, with 4 bases in the middle. CDR3 nucleotides: TGCGCCAGCAGCTTGGCAGTCAATGAGCAGTTCTTC. Translated: CASSLAVNEQFF. The full variable domain, with the rest looked up from reference TRBV5-1 and TRBJ2-1, is KAGVTQTPRYLIKTRGQQVTLSCSPISGHRSVSWYQQTPGQGLQFLFEYFSETQRNKGNFPGRFSGRQFSNSRSEMNVSTLELGDSALYLCASSLAVNEQFFGPGTRLTVL.

This clonotype was counted many times. V usage is TRBV11-2 and J usage is TRBJ2-5; D is unresolved. CDR1 is SGHAT and CDR2 is FQNNGV in the germline V gene. V gave up 1 base and J gave up 3 bases, with 6 bases separating them. This CDR3 comprises 13 residues. The CDR3 protein is CASSLGLEETQYF. The CDR3 coding sequence is TGTGCCAGCAGCTTAGGCTTAGAAGAGACCCAGTACTTC.

The chain has TRBV4-2 and TRBJ2-5, with TRBD2 identical over 8 bases. In germline, CDR1 is LGHNA, CDR2 YNFKEQ. This CDR3 contains 14 residues. The V segment lost 4 bases and the J segment 7 bases; nucleotides outside the gene matches: 8. The CDR3 sequence is CASSPTSGTGTQYF. The CDR3 nucleotides are TGTGCCAGCAGCCCTACTAGCGGTACCGGGACCCAGTACTTC.